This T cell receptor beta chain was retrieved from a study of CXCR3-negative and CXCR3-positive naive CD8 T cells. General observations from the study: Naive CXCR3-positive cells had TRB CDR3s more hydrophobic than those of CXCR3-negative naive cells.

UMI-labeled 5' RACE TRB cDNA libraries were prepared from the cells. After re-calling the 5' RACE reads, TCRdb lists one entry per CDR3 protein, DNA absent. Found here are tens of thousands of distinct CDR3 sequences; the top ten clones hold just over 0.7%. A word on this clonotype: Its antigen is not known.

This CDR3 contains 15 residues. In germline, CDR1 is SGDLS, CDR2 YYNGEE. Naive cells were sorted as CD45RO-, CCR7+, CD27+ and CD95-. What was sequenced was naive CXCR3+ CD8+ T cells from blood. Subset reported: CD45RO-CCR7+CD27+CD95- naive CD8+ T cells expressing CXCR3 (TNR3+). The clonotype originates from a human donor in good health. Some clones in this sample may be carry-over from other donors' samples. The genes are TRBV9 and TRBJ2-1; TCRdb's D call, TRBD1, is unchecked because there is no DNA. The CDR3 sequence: CASSPGGTSYNEQFF.